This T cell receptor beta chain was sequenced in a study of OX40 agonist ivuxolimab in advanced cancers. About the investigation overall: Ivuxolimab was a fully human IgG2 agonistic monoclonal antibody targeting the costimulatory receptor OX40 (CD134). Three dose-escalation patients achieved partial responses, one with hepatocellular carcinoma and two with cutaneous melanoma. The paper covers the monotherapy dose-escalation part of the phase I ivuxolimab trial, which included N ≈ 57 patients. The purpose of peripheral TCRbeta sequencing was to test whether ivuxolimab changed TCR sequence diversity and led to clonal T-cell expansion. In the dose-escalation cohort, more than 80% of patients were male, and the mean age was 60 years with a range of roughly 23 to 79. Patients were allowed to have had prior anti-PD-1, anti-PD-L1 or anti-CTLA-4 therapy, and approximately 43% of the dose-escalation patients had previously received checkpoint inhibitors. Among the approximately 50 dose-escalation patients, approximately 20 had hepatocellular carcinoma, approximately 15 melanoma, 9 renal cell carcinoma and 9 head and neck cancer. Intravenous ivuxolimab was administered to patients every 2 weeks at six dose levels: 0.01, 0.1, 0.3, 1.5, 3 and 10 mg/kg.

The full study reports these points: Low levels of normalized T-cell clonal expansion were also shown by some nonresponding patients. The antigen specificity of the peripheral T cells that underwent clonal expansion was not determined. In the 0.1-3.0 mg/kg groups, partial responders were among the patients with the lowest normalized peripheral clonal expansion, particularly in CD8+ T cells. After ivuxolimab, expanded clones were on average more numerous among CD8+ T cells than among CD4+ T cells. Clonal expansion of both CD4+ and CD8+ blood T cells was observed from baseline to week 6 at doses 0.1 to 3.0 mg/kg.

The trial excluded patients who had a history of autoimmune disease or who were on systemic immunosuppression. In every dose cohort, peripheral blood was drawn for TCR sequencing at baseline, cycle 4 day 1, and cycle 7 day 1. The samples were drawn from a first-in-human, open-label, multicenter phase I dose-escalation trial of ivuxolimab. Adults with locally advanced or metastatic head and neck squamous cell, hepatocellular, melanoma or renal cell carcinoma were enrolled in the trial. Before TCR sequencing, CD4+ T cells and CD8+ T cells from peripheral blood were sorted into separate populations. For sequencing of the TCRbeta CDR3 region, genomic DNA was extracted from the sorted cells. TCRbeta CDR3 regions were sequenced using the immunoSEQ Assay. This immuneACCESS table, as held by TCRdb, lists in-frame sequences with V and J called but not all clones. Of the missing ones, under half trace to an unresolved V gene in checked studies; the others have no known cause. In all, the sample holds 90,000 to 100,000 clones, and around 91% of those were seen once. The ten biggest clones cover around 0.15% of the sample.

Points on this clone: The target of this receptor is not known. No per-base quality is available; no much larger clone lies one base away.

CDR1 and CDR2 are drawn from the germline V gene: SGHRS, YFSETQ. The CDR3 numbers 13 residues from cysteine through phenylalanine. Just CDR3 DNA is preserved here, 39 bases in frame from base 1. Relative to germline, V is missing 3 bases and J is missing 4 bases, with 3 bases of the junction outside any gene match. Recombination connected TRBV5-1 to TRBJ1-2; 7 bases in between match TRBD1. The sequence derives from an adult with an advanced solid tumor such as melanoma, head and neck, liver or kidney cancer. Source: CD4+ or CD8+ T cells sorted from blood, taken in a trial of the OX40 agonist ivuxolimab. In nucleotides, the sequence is TGCGCCAGCAGCTCGACAGGGTTCTATGGCTACACCTTC. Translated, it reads CASSSTGFYGYTF.